The 22 T cell receptor beta chains reported below all come from one sample, sequenced in a study of blood T cell repertoires in COVID-19. This table comes from immunoSEQ multiplex PCR, and its TCRdb copy is limited to in-frame clones, with some not included. The table records around 270,000 clones, approximately 85% of them present only once. Source material: peripheral blood. The receptors stem from a human donor with COVID-19, enrolled during active disease. The donor label of this sample is uncertain.

In regard to this clone: Other DNA sequences in the sample encode the same CDR3. The V call is TRBV28, the J call TRBJ1-4, with D tentatively TRBD1 (5 bases). Trimming cost V 2 bases and J 5 bases, with 9 bases left between them. CDR1 is MDHEN and CDR2 is SYDVKM in the germline V gene. The CDR3 sequence is 14 residues long. CDR3 region: CASSLQGVNEKLFF. CDR3 DNA sequence: TGTGCCAGCAGTTTACAGGGCGTGAATGAAAAACTGTTTTTT.

V is TRBV2 and J is TRBJ2-7; possibly TRBD1 for D (5 bases). CDR3 length: 14 amino acids. V dropped 4 bases and J dropped 1 base, with 11 bases sitting between them. Germline CDR1 and CDR2: SNHLY and FYNNEI. CDR3 loop: CASSARASSYEQYF. For the CDR3, the DNA is TGTGCCAGCAGTGCCAGGGCATCATCCTACGAGCAGTACTTC.

The chain employs TRBV11-2 and TRBJ2-7; the match to TRBD1 covers 7 bases. Germline V gives CDR1 SGHAT, CDR2 FQNNGV. V was clipped by 6 bases and J by 2 bases; unmatched bases: 7. CDR3 length: 14 amino acids. CDR3 bases: TGTGCCAGCAGAACCGGGACAGTTCCCTACGAGCAGTACTTC. Amino acid sequence: CASRTGTVPYEQYF.

The rearrangement uses TRBV5-6 and TRBJ1-3, with TRBD1 identical over 7 bases. The CDR3 has 16 amino acids. Unmatched junction bases numbered 5, after V lost 1 base and J lost 1 base. Germline V gene data show CDR1 as SGHDT and CDR2 as YYEEEE. The CDR3 region is CASSLKPGQSGNTIYF. The CDR3 bases are TGTGCCAGCAGCTTGAAACCGGGACAGTCTGGAAACACCATATATTTT.

This chain uses TRBV6-5 with TRBJ2-7; 8 bases align to TRBD1. V shed 4 bases, J shed 6 bases, and the junction held 5 bases outside the gene matches. The CDR3 has 13 residues. Germline V gives CDR1 MNHEY, CDR2 SVGAGI. The CDR3 sequence is CASSWEQGGEQYF. The CDR3 region has the DNA TGTGCCAGCAGTTGGGAACAGGGGGGCGAGCAGTACTTC.

V and J are TRBV28 and TRBJ2-5, with D perhaps TRBD2 (6 bases). The germline gives CDR1 MDHEN, CDR2 SYDVKM. CDR3 length equals 12 residues. Trimming left V 5 bases short and J 3 bases short, with 7 bases between. The CDR3 sequence: CASSPGEETQYF. As DNA, the CDR3 is TGTGCCAGCAGTCCGGGAGAAGAGACCCAGTACTTC.

The chain recombines TRBV4-2 with TRBJ1-6, with D perhaps matching TRBD1 (5 bases). Germline V CDR1 and CDR2: LGHNA, YNFKEQ. The CDR3 is made up of 15 amino acids. The V end lost 0 bases, the J end lost 13 bases, and 16 bases lay between the germline ends. Written as DNA, the CDR3 is TGTGCCAGCAGCCAAGATTTTGGGGATACAGGTCCCCTCCACTTT. Its translation: CASSQDFGDTGPLHF.

Here the CDR3 reads CASSPGLSNYEQYF. In DNA, the CDR3 is TGTGCCAGCAGCCCGGGACTTTCCAACTACGAGCAGTACTTC. The chain recombines TRBV5-4 with TRBJ2-7; D may be TRBD2 (6 bases). Germline assignment: CDR1 SGHNT and CDR2 YYREEE (reference sequence). Trimming removed 4 bases from V and 3 bases from J, with 14 bases in between. The CDR3 sequence is 14 residues long.

The chain couples TRBV27 to TRBJ1-6; 8 bases fit TRBD1. V was clipped by 6 bases and J by 7 bases; unmatched bases: 5. CDR3 size: 14 residues. Germline-derived CDR1 and CDR2 are MNHEY and SMNVEV (reference sequence). The CDR3, as DNA: TGTGCCAGCAGCCCTGGACAGGGAAATTCACCCCTCCACTTT. This sequence encodes CASSPGQGNSPLHF.

The chain joins TRBV28 to TRBJ2-3; TRBD2 is a possible D gene (5 bases). With 10 bases removed from V and 0 bases from J, the gap between germline ends came to 11 bases. The CDR3 has 13 amino acids. Germline lookup yields CDR1 MDHEN and CDR2 SYDVKM. The CDR3 spells CATEDPSTDTQYF. DNA of the CDR3: TGTGCCACGGAGGATCCAAGCACAGATACGCAGTATTTT.

V and J are TRBV6-5 and TRBJ1-5; TRBD1 might be the D (5 bases). Germline V gene data show CDR1 as MNHEY and CDR2 as SVGAGI. The CDR3 length is 12 residues. V was trimmed by 6 bases and J by 4 bases, leaving 7 bases between them. In DNA form, the CDR3 reads TGTGCCAGCAGGGGGCCGAATCAGCCCCAGCATTTT. Residues: CASRGPNQPQHF.

The chain couples TRBV28 to TRBJ1-1, with D possibly being TRBD1 (5 bases). The CDR3 extends over 13 amino acids. Trimming pared 7 bases from V and 4 bases from J, leaving 13 bases between. The germline gives CDR1 MDHEN, CDR2 SYDVKM. For the CDR3, the DNA is TGTGCCAGCACCCGGACATTTCCCACTGAAGCTTTCTTT. Residues: CASTRTFPTEAFF.

V and J are TRBV7-3 and TRBJ2-3, with 10 bases matching TRBD2. From germline, CDR1 is SGHTA and CDR2 FQGTGA. The CDR3 consists of 16 residues. With V trimmed by 1 base and J by 4 bases, 5 bases remained unmatched. The CDR3 nucleotides are TGTGCCAGCAGCTTAAAATTAGCGGGAGGATCAGATACGCAGTATTTT. As protein: CASSLKLAGGSDTQYF.

The chain uses TRBV28 and TRBJ1-1, with TRBD1 matching 7 bases. Trimming at V came to 6 bases and at J to 1 base, leaving 11 bases not matched to a gene. CDR1 is MDHEN and CDR2 is SYDVKM in the germline V gene. The CDR3 has 16 amino acids. The CDR3 loop reads CASRGTAGGWNTEAFF. CDR3 nucleotide sequence: TGTGCCAGCAGGGGAACTGCAGGGGGTTGGAACACTGAAGCTTTCTTT.

The chain carries TRBV28 and TRBJ2-1; 10 bases fit TRBD2. CDR3 length equals 14 residues. V dropped 6 bases and J dropped 4; count of bases not matched to a gene: 3. The germline V gene encodes CDR1 MDHEN and CDR2 SYDVKM. The CDR3 sequence: CASSPGLAYNEQFF. As DNA, the CDR3 is TGTGCCAGCAGCCCGGGACTAGCGTACAATGAGCAGTTCTTC.

The chain uses TRBV7-2 and TRBJ2-7; TRBD2 aligns across 9 bases. This CDR3 is built from 14 residues. The germline V gene has CDR1 SGHTA and CDR2 FQGNSA. With V trimmed by 1 base and J by 2 bases, 0 bases remained unmatched. DNA for the CDR3: TGTGCCAGCAGCTTAGGACTAGCGGCCTACGAGCAGTACTTC. It encodes CASSLGLAAYEQYF.

CDR3 sequence reads: CASNELGYNEQFF. As DNA, the CDR3 is TGTGCCAGCAACGAACTAGGGTACAATGAGCAGTTCTTC. The chain recombines TRBV6-6 with TRBJ2-1; D may be TRBD2 (5 bases). CDR3 size: 13 residues. The V gene lost 7 bases and the J gene lost 4 bases, with 11 bases spanning the gap. From germline, CDR1 is MNHNY and CDR2 SVGAGI (reference sequence).

This clone occurred a few times. The J gene is TRBJ1-2, the V gene TRBV28; D possibly corresponds to TRBD1 (5 bases). V was cut by 8 bases and J by 4 bases, with 20 bases left in between. The CDR3 covers 15 residues. Germline CDR1 and CDR2: MDHEN and SYDVKM. CDR3 residues: CASSQQGGLGYGYTF. The CDR3, as DNA: TGTGCCAGCTCTCAGCAGGGAGGACTCGGCTATGGCTACACCTTC.

The chain links TRBV7-2 to TRBJ2-5, with 8 bases lining up with TRBD2. CDR3 length equals 14 residues. The germline CDR1 and CDR2 sequences are SGHTA and FQGNSA. With V trimmed by 1 base and J by 5 bases, 3 bases remained unmatched. The DNA of the CDR3 is TGTGCCAGCAGCTTAGTTCGGGGGGGGGAGACCCAGTACTTC. It codes for CASSLVRGGETQYF. Filled out from reference TRBV7-2 and TRBJ2-5, the complete variable domain reads GAGVSQSPSNKVTEKGKDVELRCDPISGHTALYWYRQSLGQGLEFLIYFQGNSAPDKSGLPSDRFSAERTGGSVSTLTIQRTQQEDSAVYLCASSLVRGGETQYFGPGTRLLVL.

The chain couples TRBV5-4 to TRBJ2-5; TRBD2 agrees at 9 bases. Germline V lookup: CDR1 SGHNT, CDR2 YYREEE (reference sequence). J gave up 5 bases and V 1 base, and 9 bases lay outside the gene matches. The CDR3 consists of 16 residues. DNA for the CDR3: TGTGCCAGCAGCTTGTTTAGGGCGGGAGGGTCGGAGACCCAGTACTTC. Amino acids: CASSLFRAGGSETQYF.

The J gene is TRBJ2-1, the V gene TRBV5-8; 8 nucleotides line up with TRBD1. Germline CDR1 SGHTS, CDR2 YDEGEE. Trimming took 2 bases from V and 2 from J; bases not matched to a gene: 12. This CDR3 spans 18 amino acids. DNA of the CDR3: TGTGCCAGCAGCTTTTCGGACAGGGTGTCTCGACCCTACAATGAGCAGTTCTTC. Its protein is CASSFSDRVSRPYNEQFF.

The chain has TRBV5-1 and TRBJ1-4; D might be TRBD1 (6 bases). The CDR3 spans 16 residues. Germline CDR1 and CDR2: SGHRS and YFSETQ. The ends were cut back, 0 bases at V and 0 bases at J, with 9 bases in the middle. CDR3 in DNA: TGCGCCAGCAGCTTGGACAGGGTAGCAACTAATGAAAAACTGTTTTTT. As protein: CASSLDRVATNEKLFF.